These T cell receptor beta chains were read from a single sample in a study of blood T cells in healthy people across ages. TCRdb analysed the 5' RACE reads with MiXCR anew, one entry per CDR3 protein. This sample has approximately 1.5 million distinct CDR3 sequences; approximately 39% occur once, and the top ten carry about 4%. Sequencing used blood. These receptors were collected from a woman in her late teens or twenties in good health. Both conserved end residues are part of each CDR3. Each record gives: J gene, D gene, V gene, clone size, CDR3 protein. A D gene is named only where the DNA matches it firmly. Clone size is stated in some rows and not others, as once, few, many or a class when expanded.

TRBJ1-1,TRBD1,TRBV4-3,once,CASSQDPGNRGWTEAFF
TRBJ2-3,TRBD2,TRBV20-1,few,CSTRLAGGTDTQYF
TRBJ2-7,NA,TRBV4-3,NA,CASSQVWGRNYEQYF
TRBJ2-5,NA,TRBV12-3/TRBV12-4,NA,CASSIRSRETQYF
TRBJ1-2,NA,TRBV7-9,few,CASSLNAGIYGYTF
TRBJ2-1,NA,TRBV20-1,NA,CSARDRTSLQFF
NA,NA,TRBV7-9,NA,CASSSTTDYEQYF
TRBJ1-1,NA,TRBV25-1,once,CASRFRAGDTEAFF
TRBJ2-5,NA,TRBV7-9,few,CASSSRDFQETQYF
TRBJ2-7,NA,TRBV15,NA,CATSSGGVYEQYF
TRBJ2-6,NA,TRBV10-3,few,CAISEQMTGANVLTF
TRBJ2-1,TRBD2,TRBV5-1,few,CASSTTSGRVGEQFF
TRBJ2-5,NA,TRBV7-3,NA,CASSPYLGRYNEQYF
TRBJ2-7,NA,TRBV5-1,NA,CASSSSGRIYEQYF
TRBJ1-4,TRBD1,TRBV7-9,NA,CASSGWGQPYEKLFF
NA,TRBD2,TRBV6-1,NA,CASRTTSGRVSRVYEQYF
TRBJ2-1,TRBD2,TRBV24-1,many,CATSVAGTSGLLSSYNEQFF
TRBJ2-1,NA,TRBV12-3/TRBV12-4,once,CASSLALVHNEQFF
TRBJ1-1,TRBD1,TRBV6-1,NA,CASSEPTGAWDTEAFF
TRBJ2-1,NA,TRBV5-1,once,CASSLERPGRYNEQFF
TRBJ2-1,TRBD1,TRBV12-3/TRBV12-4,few,CASTSWGTGLNEQFF
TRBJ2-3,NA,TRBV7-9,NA,CASSLLAGTGTQYF
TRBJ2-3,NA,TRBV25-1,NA,CASSWGGRDTQYF
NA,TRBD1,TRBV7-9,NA,CASNSQDRNSYNEQYF
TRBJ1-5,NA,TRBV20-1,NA,CSAMDRYSNQPQHF
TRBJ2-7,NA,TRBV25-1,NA,CASSDRDEQYF
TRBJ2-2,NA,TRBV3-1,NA,CASSPEPGGKRELFF
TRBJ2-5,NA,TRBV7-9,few,CASSLVRGAGDETQYF
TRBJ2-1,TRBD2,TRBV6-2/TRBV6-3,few,CASSYPTVLAGVDNEQFF
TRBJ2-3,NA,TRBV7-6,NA,CASSLRAQGSGFTDTQYF
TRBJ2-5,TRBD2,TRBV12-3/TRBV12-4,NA,CASRPLAGAQETQYF
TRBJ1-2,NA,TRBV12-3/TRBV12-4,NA,CASSAGLNYGYTF
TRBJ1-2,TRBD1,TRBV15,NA,CATSGVPGGGNYGYTF
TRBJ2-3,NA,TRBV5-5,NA,CASSLLRGDTQYF
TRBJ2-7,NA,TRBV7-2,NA,CASSLDAGPFAYEQYF
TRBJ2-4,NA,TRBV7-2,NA,CASSRLGSVAKNIQYF
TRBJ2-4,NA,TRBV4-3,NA,CASSQAGQDIQYF
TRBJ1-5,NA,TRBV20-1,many,CSASSAATVFNQPQHF
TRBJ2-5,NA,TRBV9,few,CASSRDQARDQYF
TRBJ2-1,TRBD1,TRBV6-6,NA,CASRPTGQGHNEQFF